This T cell receptor (beta chain) comes out of a study of CD8 T cells in ankylosing spondylitis. Notes on the study in general: Disease-linked clones had a CD8+ phenotype and relatively low frequency in peripheral blood. Reportedly, disease-linked clones are significantly enriched in ankylosing spondylitis patients' matched synovial fluid. In reactive arthritis synovial fluid and blood, some motif variants had been reported before. It appeared that ankylosing spondylitis blood was characterized by a TCR beta motif of 8 or 9 highly homologous variants.

Construction of TCR beta libraries was performed using quantitative 5'-RACE with molecular barcodes. TCRdb re-analysed the 5' RACE reads in MiXCR, keeping a single row per CDR3 protein. Of 750,000 to 850,000 distinct CDR3 sequences listed, about an eighth are singletons. In the case of this clonotype: Antigen: not known.

The CDR3 is made up of 13 amino acids. Trimming took off 8 bases at V and 1 base at J, with 11 bases between the two ends. From germline, CDR1 is LGHNA and CDR2 YSLEER. The source is a male donor with ankylosing spondylitis. The chain carries TRBV4-3 and TRBJ1-1; D is uncertain. The source material was blood, either unsorted or a sorted T cell fraction (not recorded which). CDR3 sequence reads: CASREQQNTEAFF. The CDR3 DNA sequence: TGCGCCAGCCGTGAACAGCAGAACACTGAAGCTTTCTTT.